The 20 T cell receptor beta chains presented below share a single source sample, sequenced in a study of siplizumab effects on memory and regulatory T cells. The method was immunoSEQ multiplex PCR; TCRdb's version includes in-frame clones alone and lacks a portion of them. Among about 100,000 clones, around 93% were seen once, and the ten largest hold roughly 1.3%. The sequencing input was non-Treg CD4+ T cells sorted from blood. These TCRs come from a human donor in good health.

The chain couples TRBV2 to TRBJ1-6; D perhaps matches TRBD1 (5 bases). This CDR3 has 15 residues. From germline, CDR1 is SNHLY and CDR2 FYNNEI. Trimming cost V 6 bases and J 4 bases, with 13 bases left between them. CDR3: CASRNRDLYNSPLHF. The CDR3 DNA follows: TGTGCCAGCAGAAACCGGGACCTTTATAATTCACCCCTCCACTTT.

The chain links TRBV19 to TRBJ2-1; 12 positions match TRBD2. Losses at the gene ends were 4 bases for V and 8 bases for J; bases not matched to a gene: 6. Germline loops: CDR1 LNHDA, CDR2 SQIVND (reference sequence). CDR3 length: 15 residues. This chain's CDR3 is CASSTGTSGSYEQFF. In DNA form, the CDR3 reads TGTGCCAGTAGTACGGGGACTAGCGGGTCCTATGAGCAGTTCTTC.

The chain uses TRBV10-3 and TRBJ1-1; 10 nucleotides match TRBD1. This CDR3 is 16 amino acids long. CDR1 and CDR2 from the germline V gene are ENHRY and SYGVKD. Trimming at V came to 7 bases and at J to 0 bases, leaving 8 bases not matched to a gene. The CDR3 protein is CAIKRTGGYVNTEAFF. The CDR3 coding sequence is TGTGCCATCAAAAGGACAGGGGGATATGTGAACACTGAAGCTTTCTTT.

The chain carries TRBV14 and TRBJ1-1; perhaps TRBD1 as D (5 bases). The CDR3 sequence is 14 residues long. Germline CDR1 reads SGHDN; CDR2 reads FVKESK. V lost 5 bases to trimming and J lost 4 bases, with 14 bases between them. As DNA, the CDR3 is TGTGCCAGCAGCTCTACCGTGGGGGGCACTGAAGCTTTCTTT. Its translation: CASSSTVGGTEAFF.

V usage is TRBV2 and J usage is TRBJ1-1; D is ambiguous. V dropped 7 bases and J dropped 1 base, with 13 bases sitting between them. In germline, CDR1 is SNHLY, CDR2 FYNNEI. The CDR3 spans 14 residues. CDR3 loop: CASNEGGRNTEAFF. CDR3 sequence (DNA): TGTGCCAGCAACGAGGGAGGACGGAACACTGAAGCTTTCTTT.

J is TRBJ1-1 and V is TRBV6-5; no clear D. Deletions cut 0 bases from V and 3 bases from J, with 11 bases between. Looked up from germline, CDR1 is MNHEY and CDR2 is SVGAGI. The CDR3 spans 15 residues. Here the CDR3 DNA reads TGTGCCAGCAGTTACTCGAGACGGAGTTACACTGAAGCTTTCTTT. This translates into CASSYSRRSYTEAFF.

Written as DNA, the CDR3 is TGTGCCAGTAGTATAGGCGGAGTCACAGATACGCAGTATTTT. Its protein product is CASSIGGVTDTQYF. V usage is TRBV19 and J usage is TRBJ2-3; D not resolved. V was shortened by 1 base and J by 2 bases, with 7 bases between the two germline ends. This CDR3 contains 14 residues. CDR1 and CDR2 (germline): LNHDA, SQIVND (reference sequence).

This rearrangement joins TRBV29-1 to TRBJ2-7; a weak D match, TRBD1 (6 bases). Trimming removed 2 bases from V and 11 bases from J, with 19 bases in between. The V gene's germline CDR1 is SQVTM and CDR2 ANQGSEA. This CDR3 has 13 amino acids. The CDR3 DNA is TGCAGCGTTGAAAACAACCTAGACAGGCTGGAGTACTTC. Protein product: CSVENNLDRLEYF.

The chain employs TRBV7-9 and TRBJ1-3; D is ambiguous. V was pared by 3 bases and J by 0 bases, with 9 bases between. The CDR3 is 15 residues long. Germline CDR1 SEHNR, CDR2 FQNEAQ (reference sequence). DNA of the CDR3: TGTGCCAGCAGCTTTGGACCAGCCTCTGGAAACACCATATATTTT. It codes for CASSFGPASGNTIYF.

This clone was observed once. This rearrangement joins TRBV6-6 to TRBJ2-1; 8 nucleotides line up with TRBD2. Trimming cost V 2 bases and J 2 bases; bases outside gene matches: 5. CDR1 is MNHNY, CDR2 SVGAGI, per germline (reference sequence). The CDR3 covers 16 residues. Here the CDR3 reads CASSYGSGRTYNEQFF. The CDR3 nucleotides read TGTGCCAGCAGTTACGGGAGCGGGAGAACCTACAATGAGCAGTTCTTC.

This clone has a single count. V is TRBV5-4 and J is TRBJ2-7, with D possibly called TRBD1 or TRBD2 (5 bases each). Germline CDR1 SGHNT, CDR2 YYREEE (reference sequence). The CDR3 has 13 residues. With 4 bases removed from V and 7 bases from J, the gap between germline ends came to 15 bases. This CDR3 is CASSPEGPREQYF. The CDR3 DNA sequence: TGTGCCAGCAGCCCTGAGGGGCCGCGGGAGCAGTACTTC.

The J gene is TRBJ2-7, the V gene TRBV7-2; D remains ambiguous. Germline V gene data show CDR1 as SGHTA and CDR2 as FQGNSA. V was pared by 5 bases and J by 2 bases, with 16 bases between. This CDR3 region has 15 residues. DNA of the CDR3: TGTGCCAGCAGCCTCACCGGGCCTGTCCCCTACGAGCAGTACTTC. This translates into CASSLTGPVPYEQYF.

The chain joins TRBV6-6 to TRBJ2-7, with a possible D match to TRBD1 (6 bases). Germline CDR1 MNHNY, CDR2 SVGAGI (reference sequence). The ends were cut back, 8 bases at V and 4 bases at J, with 18 bases in the middle. The CDR3 sequence is 14 residues long. The CDR3: CASLVSPGHYEQYF. The DNA for the CDR3 is TGTGCCAGCCTGGTTAGTCCGGGACATTACGAGCAGTACTTC.

The V and J genes are TRBV6-1 and TRBJ1-1, with D unclear. The CDR3 runs to 15 residues. CDR1 MNHNS and CDR2 SASEGT come from the germline V gene. Trimming stripped 3 bases from V and 11 bases from J, with 22 bases between. CDR3 sequence: CASSEIVAGYLVAFF. The DNA of the CDR3 is TGTGCCAGCAGTGAGATTGTGGCAGGCTACTTAGTCGCTTTCTTT.

This sequence joins TRBV9 and TRBJ1-2; TRBD1 agrees at 9 bases. Germline values: CDR1 SGDLS, CDR2 YYNGEE. V lost 0 bases and J lost 7; bases outside the gene matches: 7. CDR3 length: 15 residues. The CDR3 loop is CASSVGGTGSAGYTF. The CDR3 DNA sequence: TGTGCCAGCAGCGTAGGTGGGACAGGGAGTGCTGGCTACACCTTC. Variable domain in full (rest from reference TRBV9 and TRBJ1-2): DSGVTQTPKHLITATGQRVTLRCSPRSGDLSVYWYQQSLDQGLQFLIQYYNGEERAKGNILERFSAQQFPDLHSELNLSSLELGDSALYFCASSVGGTGSAGYTFGSGTRLTVV.

J is TRBJ1-5 and V is TRBV6-5; 7 bases line up with TRBD1. V was pared by 5 bases and J by 3 bases, with 7 bases of the junction left unmatched. The CDR3 covers 15 residues. The germline gives CDR1 MNHEY, CDR2 SVGAGI. CDR3 region: CASSLNRGPNQPQHF. CDR3 sequence (DNA): TGTGCCAGCAGTCTTAACAGGGGCCCCAATCAGCCCCAGCATTTT.

J is TRBJ2-7 and V is TRBV5-4; TRBD2 matches 13 bases. With 4 bases clipped from V and 4 bases from J, the junction kept 5 bases outside the gene matches. Germline V gene lookup returns CDR1 SGHNT and CDR2 YYREEE (reference sequence). The CDR3 consists of 15 residues. CDR3 bases: TGTGCCAGCAGCCCTGGACTAGCGGGAGAATACGAGCAGTACTTC. Translated, it gives CASSPGLAGEYEQYF.

The V gene is TRBV7-9, the J gene TRBJ2-7; D is possibly TRBD1 (6 bases). Trimming stripped 1 base from V and 3 bases from J, with 10 bases between. The CDR3 has 14 residues. Germline values: CDR1 SEHNR, CDR2 FQNEAQ (reference sequence). CDR3 bases: TGTGCCAGCAGCTTAGATACAGGGAGCTACGAGCAGTACTTC. Encoded protein: CASSLDTGSYEQYF.

The chain employs TRBV5-4 and TRBJ2-3; tentatively, D is TRBD2 (6 bases). CDR3 length: 15 amino acids. Trimming cost V 4 bases and J 3 bases, with 15 bases left between them. Germline values: CDR1 SGHNT, CDR2 YYREEE (reference sequence). CDR3 loop: CASSLLQGGTDTQYF. The CDR3 nucleotides are TGTGCCAGCAGCCTGTTGCAGGGAGGAACAGATACGCAGTATTTT.

The J gene is TRBJ2-1, the V gene TRBV7-3; 7 bases agree with TRBD1. The J segment lost 8 bases and the V segment lost 8 bases, leaving 6 bases of the junction unmatched. The CDR3 totals 12 residues. Germline V gene data show CDR1 as SGHTA and CDR2 as FQGTGA. CDR3 sequence: CASGTGDHEQFF. In DNA form, the CDR3 reads TGTGCCAGCGGAACAGGGGACCATGAGCAGTTCTTC.